This T cell receptor beta chain was recovered during a study of T cells after somatic rescue of genetic block. This clone has just a few counts. Looked up from germline, CDR1 is MNHNS and CDR2 is SASEGT. V lost 6 bases and J lost 1, with 12 bases in between. The CDR3 totals 14 residues. Here immunoSEQ multiplex PCR was the method, and the copy in TCRdb shows in-frame clones only, minus some. The sample lists about 15,000 clones; roughly 70% were seen once. The J gene is TRBJ2-5, the V gene TRBV6-1; D is ambiguous. The TCR sequence derives from a young man. The sequencing input was peripheral blood mononuclear cells (PBMCs). CDR3 sequence reads: CASSLSVLQETQYF. The CDR3 bases are TGTGCCAGCAGCCTCTCAGTCCTCCAAGAGACCCAGTACTTC.